There are many counts of the clone carrying this T cell receptor beta chain. Its antigen is currently unknown. The sample belongs to a study of Graves' ophthalmopathy and Graves' hyperthyroidism. TCR beta CDR3 regions were amplified from RNA transcripts. The first round was an RT-PCR with HTBI primers, and the second round was a multiplex PCR. TCRdb itself ran the multiplex PCR reads through MiXCR, one entry per CDR3 protein. The sample lists some 390,000 distinct CDR3 sequences, about 18% seen once, with 1.6% in the top ten. Germline V gene lookup returns CDR1 LGHNA and CDR2 YSLEER. This CDR3 is built from 14 residues. J gave up 4 bases and V 8 bases, and 3 bases lay outside the gene matches. Points from the study as a whole: Most thyroid-expanded clonotypes exceeding 0.001 frequency were also found in blood.

The chain employs TRBV4-3 and TRBJ2-2; 11 bases match TRBD1. This TCR came from a woman younger than 30 with Graves' ophthalmopathy. The sequencing input was peripheral blood. CDR3 sequence: CASGQGAGTGELFF. The CDR3 bases are TGCGCCAGCGGACAGGGGGCCGGCACCGGGGAGCTGTTTTTT.